Below, 26 T cell receptor beta chains from the same sample are listed, as sequenced in a study of spatial heterogeneity in lung cancer. Which antigens these TCRs recognize remains unknown. TCRdb independently ran MiXCR on the 5' RACE reads; one entry per CDR3 protein. The table lists under 15,000 distinct CDR3 sequences, 5.6% of them singletons. Time point given: sample taken at primary tumor resection. Study-level results: Tumoral mutation counts were tracked by counts of expanded intratumoral alpha and beta TCRs.

Material: lung tumor tissue, obtained at surgery. The receptors come from a female donor with early-stage non-small cell lung cancer.

This clonotype was picked up many times. This beta chain appears as a stray read in a library generated for alpha chains; its size is not informative. This chain connects TRBV30 to TRBJ1-4; no definite D call. This CDR3 is 14 amino acids long. In germline, CDR1 is GTSNPN, CDR2 SVGIG (reference sequence). V lost 0 bases and J lost 0, with 5 bases in between. Here the CDR3 reads CAWSVGSTNEKLFF. The CDR3 DNA reads as TGTGCCTGGAGTGTAGGGTCAACTAATGAAAAACTGTTTTTT. The full variable domain, with the rest looked up from reference TRBV30 and TRBJ1-4, is SQTIHQWPATLVQPVGSPLSLECTVEGTSNPNLYWYRQAAGRGLQLLFYSVGIGQISSEVPQNLSASRPQDRQFILSSKKLLLSDSGFYLCAWSVGSTNEKLFFGSGTQLSVL.

This clonotype has ten or more counts. With the library built for alpha chains, this beta chain is off target and its frequency is not meaningful. The CDR3 nucleotides read TGTGCCAGCGGGGGGGTTGGTTTTGAGCAGTTCTTC. Protein product: CASGGVGFEQFF. This chain connects TRBV27 to TRBJ2-1; 7 nucleotides match TRBD2. The CDR3 length is 12 residues. The V segment lost 8 bases and the J segment 9 bases; nucleotides outside the gene matches: 7. Germline values: CDR1 MNHEY, CDR2 SMNVEV (reference sequence).

This clonotype was seen many times. Little can be read into the size of this beta chain, an off-target read in a library designed for alpha chains. The chain employs TRBV6-5 and TRBJ2-1, with 10 bases fitting TRBD2. CDR3 length: 14 residues. Germline CDR1 and CDR2: MNHEY and SVGAGI. The ends lost 6 bases at V and 8 bases at J; junction bases unmatched: 7. The CDR3 loop reads CASSNSGGWDEQFF. The CDR3 DNA follows: TGTGCCAGCAGCAATAGCGGGGGGTGGGATGAGCAGTTCTTC.

This clonotype was observed at least ten times. In a library made to pick up alpha chains, this beta chain is a stray read with a size that means little. The chain joins TRBV29-1 to TRBJ2-6; D is perhaps TRBD1 or TRBD2 (7 bases each). The CDR3 is made up of 16 amino acids. CDR1 and CDR2 (germline): SQVTM, ANQGSEA. Trimming left V 4 bases short and J 2 bases short, with 15 bases between. The CDR3 DNA sequence: TGCAGCGTTGGGAACAGGGGAGGGACTGGGGCCAACGTCCTGACTTTC. It codes for CSVGNRGGTGANVLTF.

About this clonotype: Little can be read into the size of this beta chain, an off-target read in a library designed for alpha chains. The rearrangement links TRBV11-2 to TRBJ2-7, with D tentatively TRBD2 (6 bases). V lost 0 bases to trimming and J lost 6 bases, with 18 bases between them. Looked up from germline, CDR1 is SGHAT and CDR2 is FQNNGV. The CDR3 extends over 16 amino acids. CDR3 in amino acids: CASSLDPGRRSGEQYF. For the CDR3, the DNA is TGTGCCAGCAGCTTAGATCCAGGGAGGAGGTCCGGCGAGCAGTACTTC.

This clonotype has a count of ten or more. This beta chain turned up in a library designed for alpha chains; as an off-target read, its abundance says little. The V gene is TRBV29-1, the J gene TRBJ2-1, with 10 bases fitting TRBD2. After removal of 3 bases from V and 7 bases from J, the junction contained 12 bases not matched to a gene. This CDR3 comprises 16 residues. CDR1 is SQVTM and CDR2 is ANQGSEA in the germline V gene. The CDR3 spells CSVDGGSGGATNEQFF. DNA for the CDR3: TGCAGCGTTGATGGTGGAAGCGGGGGGGCAACTAATGAGCAGTTCTTC.

This clonotype was seen ten or more times. A library prepared for alpha chains yielded this beta chain as an off-target read; its size is of little meaning. This sequence joins TRBV6-1 and TRBJ2-4; D call uncertain. V lost 8 bases, J lost 4 bases, and 3 bases lay in between. The CDR3 is 10 residues long. The germline CDR1 and CDR2 sequences are MNHNS and SASEGT. The CDR3 region is CASWKNIQYF. The CDR3 DNA follows: TGTGCCAGCTGGAAAAACATTCAGTACTTC.

By frequency in the sample, this clonotype is medium-sized (0.01 to 0.1%). Found in a library prepared for alpha chains, this beta chain is an off-target read, and its abundance has little meaning. The rearrangement uses TRBV9 and TRBJ1-6; TRBD1 matches 8 bases. V shed 3 bases, J shed 12 bases, and the junction held 8 bases outside the gene matches. This CDR3 is 14 amino acids long. Germline assignment: CDR1 SGDLS and CDR2 YYNGEE. The CDR3: CASSAGQGGGPLHF. DNA of the CDR3: TGTGCCAGCAGCGCCGGACAGGGAGGCGGACCCCTCCACTTT.

A remark on this clonotype: Because the library targeted alpha chains, this beta chain is an off-target read whose size means little. The chain couples TRBV6-5 to TRBJ1-2, with 11 bases matching TRBD1. With V trimmed by 6 bases and J by 6 bases, 6 bases remained unmatched. The CDR3 runs to 14 residues. Germline V gene lookup returns CDR1 MNHEY and CDR2 SVGAGI. This CDR3 is CASRRTGGADGYTF. DNA of the CDR3: TGTGCCAGCAGGAGGACAGGGGGCGCAGATGGCTACACCTTC.

Worth noting for this clonotype: Within a library made for alpha chains, this beta chain is off target, and its count is uninformative. The genes are TRBV20-1 and TRBJ1-1; D perhaps matches TRBD1 (5 bases). CDR1 and CDR2 from the germline V gene are DFQATT and SNEGSKA (reference sequence). V lost 6 bases, J lost 5 bases, and 19 bases lay in between. This CDR3 contains 14 residues. The DNA of the CDR3 is TGCAGTGCCAAGTGGGCCCTTAGGGGAACTGAAGCTTTCTTT. This gives the protein CSAKWALRGTEAFF.

This clonotype occurred many times. A library prepared for alpha chains yielded this beta chain as an off-target read; its size is of little meaning. This chain connects TRBV12-3 or TRBV12-4 to TRBJ2-1; 11 nucleotides line up with TRBD2. This CDR3 is 15 amino acids long. J gave up 9 bases and V 3 bases, and 7 bases lay outside the gene matches. CDR3 DNA: TGTGCCAGCAGTTTTGGGCTAGCGGGGGGACTTGAGCAGTTCTTC. It encodes CASSFGLAGGLEQFF.

This clonotype was counted many times. Because this beta chain is a stray read in a library intended to capture alpha chains, its abundance should not be given much weight. V gene TRBV20-1 combines with J gene TRBJ1-3; no clear D gene. Germline CDR1 DFQATT, CDR2 SNEGSKA (reference sequence). Trimming removed 0 bases at V and 7 bases at J, with 10 bases between. The CDR3 has 13 residues. The CDR3 loop reads CSAREAGKNTIYF. The DNA of the CDR3 is TGCAGTGCTAGAGAAGCGGGAAAGAACACCATATATTTT.

This clonotype was picked up many times. This beta chain represents an off-target read in a library built for alpha chains; its size is of limited meaning. The gene calls are TRBV5-1 and TRBJ2-6; D unclear. The germline gives CDR1 SGHRS, CDR2 YFSETQ. This CDR3 spans 16 amino acids. The germline V and J ends were trimmed by 0 bases and 0 bases, with 7 bases remaining between them. The CDR3 here is CASSLVQLSGANVLTF. The CDR3 nucleotides are TGCGCCAGCAGCTTGGTACAACTCTCTGGGGCCAACGTCCTGACTTTC.

Worth noting for this clonotype: This beta chain lies outside the target of a library built for alpha chains; its clone size means little. This rearrangement joins TRBV13 to TRBJ2-6; D remains ambiguous. Germline CDR1 is PRHDT and CDR2 is FYEKMQ (reference sequence). Trimming took 7 bases from V and 0 from J, leaving 7 bases between them. The CDR3 length is 14 residues. In DNA form, the CDR3 reads TGTGCCAGCACCTCCTCCTCTGGGGCCAACGTCCTGACTTTC. Its translation is CASTSSSGANVLTF.

This clonotype appeared many times. This beta chain is a stray read from a library made for alpha chains; its abundance is not meaningful. This chain joins TRBV12-3 or TRBV12-4 and TRBJ1-3; no reliable D call. Trimming took 2 bases from V and 0 from J, leaving 2 bases between them. This CDR3 is 13 amino acids long. The DNA for the CDR3 is TGTGCCAGCAGTTTACGCTCTGGAAACACCATATATTTT. This encodes CASSLRSGNTIYF.

Many counts were recorded for this clonotype. For a library built for alpha chains, this beta chain is a stray read; little rests on its size. The V gene is TRBV2, the J gene TRBJ1-2; 7 nucleotides line up with TRBD1. CDR1 and CDR2 (germline): SNHLY, FYNNEI. V shed 3 bases, J shed 4 bases, and the junction held 11 bases outside the gene matches. The CDR3 runs to 16 residues. CDR3 loop: CASSEGQTPQGYGYTF. The CDR3 DNA reads TGTGCCAGCAGTGAGGGACAGACGCCCCAGGGCTATGGCTACACCTTC.

This clonotype was seen repeatedly, ten times or more. This beta chain slipped into a library made for alpha chains as a stray read, so its size is not meaningful. V usage is TRBV28 and J usage is TRBJ2-3; the D gene could be TRBD1 or TRBD2 (6 bases each). The CDR3 is 13 residues long. Trimming removed 7 bases at V and 8 bases at J, with 16 bases between. The V gene's germline CDR1 is MDHEN and CDR2 SYDVKM. CDR3 sequence reads: CASTGAGFGTQYF. CDR3 DNA: TGTGCCAGCACGGGGGCGGGGTTCGGTACGCAGTATTTT. Looking up the rest from reference TRBV28 and TRBJ2-3 gives the full variable domain: DVKVTQSSRYLVKRTGEKVFLECVQDMDHENMFWYRQDPGLGLRLIYFSYDVKMKEKGDIPEGYSVSREKKERFSLILESASTNQTSMYLCASTGAGFGTQYFGPGTRLTVL.

This clonotype showed up many times. This beta chain is a stray sequence in a library constructed for alpha chains; its clone size is not meaningful. The chain combines TRBV29-1 with TRBJ1-1; D is unresolved. This CDR3 has 13 amino acids. CDR1 is SQVTM, CDR2 ANQGSEA, per germline. V dropped 4 bases and J dropped 1 base, with 10 bases sitting between them. The CDR3 sequence is CSVVRETNTEAFF. In DNA form, the CDR3 reads TGCAGCGTTGTTCGGGAAACGAACACTGAAGCTTTCTTT.

This clonotype was picked up many times. A library made for alpha chains picked up this beta chain off target, so its size means little. The V gene is TRBV4-1, the J gene TRBJ2-3; perhaps TRBD2 as D (5 bases). CDR1 MGHRA and CDR2 YSYEKL come from the germline V gene. The CDR3 length is 16 residues. Trimming cost V 5 bases and J 1 base, with 16 bases left between them. As DNA, the CDR3 is TGCGCCAGCAGCGAGAGACGGCGGGCTGGCACAGATACGCAGTATTTT. Its translation is CASSERRRAGTDTQYF.

This clonotype has at least ten counts. This beta chain is an off-target read within a library intended for alpha chains, so its frequency means little. This chain connects TRBV2 to TRBJ2-7; possible D gene TRBD2, 6 bases. V was pared by 1 base and J by 2 bases, with 12 bases between. Germline V gives CDR1 SNHLY, CDR2 FYNNEI. This CDR3 contains 15 residues. The CDR3 bases are TGTGCCAGCAGTGAAGAGCGCGGGGCGACCTACGAGCAGTACTTC. This sequence encodes CASSEERGATYEQYF.

This clonotype occurred many times. This beta chain appears as a stray read in a library generated for alpha chains; its size is not informative. The chain joins TRBV4-2 to TRBJ2-1, with 7 bases fitting TRBD1. The CDR3 is 13 amino acids. V lost 4 bases and J lost 6; bases outside the gene matches: 3. The germline gives CDR1 LGHNA, CDR2 YNFKEQ. The CDR3, as DNA: TGTGCCAGCAGCCGACAGGGACCCAATGAGCAGTTCTTC. The encoded protein is CASSRQGPNEQFF.

This clonotype is medium-sized (0.01 to 0.1%) by share. Being off target in a library aimed at alpha chains, this beta chain has a size of little meaning. The chain combines TRBV20-1 with TRBJ2-2; D is uncertain. V lost 3 bases and J lost 3, with 5 bases in between. Germline V gives CDR1 DFQATT, CDR2 SNEGSKA (reference sequence). The CDR3 is 12 residues long. The CDR3 coding sequence is TGCAGTGCTAGGATGGACACCGGGGAGCTGTTTTTT. It specifies CSARMDTGELFF.

This clonotype was counted many times. This beta chain is an off-target read within a library intended for alpha chains, so its frequency means little. The rearrangement uses TRBV28 and TRBJ1-5; perhaps TRBD1 as D (5 bases). CDR1 is MDHEN and CDR2 is SYDVKM in the germline V gene. Trimming took 7 bases from V and 1 from J, leaving 17 bases between them. The CDR3 loop spans 16 amino acids. The CDR3 bases are TGTGCCAGCACCATAAGGGGATATGGAAGCAATCAGCCCCAGCATTTT. As protein: CASTIRGYGSNQPQHF.

This clonotype was detected many times. This beta chain represents an off-target read in a library built for alpha chains; its size is of limited meaning. The genes are TRBV12-3 or TRBV12-4 and TRBJ2-1, with 10 nucleotides matching TRBD2. V was pared by 5 bases and J by 9 bases, with 10 bases of the junction left unmatched. The CDR3 is made up of 15 amino acids. CDR3 sequence: CASSPRLAGGSEQFF. The CDR3 region has the DNA TGTGCCAGCAGTCCTCGACTAGCGGGTGGTAGTGAGCAGTTCTTC.

This clonotype showed up many times. This beta chain turned up in a library designed for alpha chains; as an off-target read, its abundance says little. This chain uses TRBV7-9 with TRBJ2-3; 8 bases map to TRBD2. Germline V gene data show CDR1 as SEHNR and CDR2 as FQNEAQ (reference sequence). After removal of 6 bases from V and 1 base from J, the junction contained 12 bases not matched to a gene. The CDR3 runs 17 residues. This CDR3 reads CASRAGTRGARTDTQYF. In DNA, the CDR3 is TGTGCCAGCAGAGCCGGGACTAGGGGGGCTCGCACAGATACGCAGTATTTT. The whole variable domain, remainder taken from reference TRBV7-9 and TRBJ2-3, is DTGVSQNPRHKITKRGQNVTFRCDPISEHNRLYWYRQTLGQGPEFLTYFQNEAQLEKSRLLSDRFSAERPKGSFSTLEIQRTEQGDSAMYLCASRAGTRGARTDTQYFGPGTRLTVL.

The sample holds many counts of this clonotype. This beta chain represents an off-target read in a library built for alpha chains; its size is of limited meaning. The chain links TRBV7-3 to TRBJ2-5, with 7 nucleotides matching TRBD1. This CDR3 region has 15 residues. V shed 1 base, J shed 4 bases, and the junction held 6 bases outside the gene matches. CDR1 is SGHTA and CDR2 is FQGTGA in the germline V gene. CDR3 residues: CASSLNRGEGETQYF. The CDR3 coding sequence is TGTGCCAGCAGCTTAAACAGGGGAGAAGGAGAGACCCAGTACTTC.